This T cell receptor (beta chain) was obtained from a study of T cells in Graves' hyperthyroidism and ophthalmopathy. General study results and limits: The model forecast ophthalmopathy, anticipating it by a median around 6.5 months before onset.

The CDR3 regions of TCR beta were amplified from RNA transcripts. The TCR CDR3 was amplified in a first-round RT-PCR using the HTBI primer set. TCRdb redid the calling of the multiplex PCR reads with MiXCR, one entry per CDR3 protein. The sample has hundreds of thousands of distinct CDR3 sequences, approximately 15% seen once. The CDR3 is 17 amino acids. Germline V gene lookup returns CDR1 LGHDT and CDR2 YNNKEL (reference sequence). V lost 0 bases and J 5 bases, leaving 19 bases between the germline ends. Orbital computed tomography, thyroid ultrasound, serum thyroxine and TRAb, and clinical symptoms together informed the diagnoses. The sample holds a few counts of this clonotype. Antigen: not known.

The chain employs TRBV3-1 and TRBJ2-5; D perhaps matches TRBD2 (7 bases). The TCR comes from a middle-aged woman with Graves' ophthalmopathy. The sequenced sample was blood. The CDR3 sequence: CASSQDRRRGREETQYF. The CDR3 DNA reads TGTGCCAGCAGCCAAGATCGAAGGAGGGGGAGGGAGGAGACCCAGTACTTC.